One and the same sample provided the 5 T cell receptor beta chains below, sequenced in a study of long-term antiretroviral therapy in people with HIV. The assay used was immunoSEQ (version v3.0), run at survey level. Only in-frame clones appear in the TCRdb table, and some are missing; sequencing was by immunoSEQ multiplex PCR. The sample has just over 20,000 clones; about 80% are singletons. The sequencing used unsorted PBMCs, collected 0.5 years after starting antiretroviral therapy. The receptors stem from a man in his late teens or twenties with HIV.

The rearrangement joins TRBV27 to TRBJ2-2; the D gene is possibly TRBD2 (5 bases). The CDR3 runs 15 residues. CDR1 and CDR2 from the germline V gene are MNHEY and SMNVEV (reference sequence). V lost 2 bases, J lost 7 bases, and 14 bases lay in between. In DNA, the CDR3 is TGTGCCAGCAGTTTAAGGGCTAGCCAGGACGGGGAGCTGTTTTTT. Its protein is CASSLRASQDGELFF.

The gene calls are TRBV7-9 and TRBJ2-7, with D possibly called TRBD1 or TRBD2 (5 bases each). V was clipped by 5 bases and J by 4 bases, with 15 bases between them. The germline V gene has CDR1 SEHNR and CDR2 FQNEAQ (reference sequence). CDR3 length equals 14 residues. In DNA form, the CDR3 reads TGTGCCAGCAGCCTAAAATGGGGGTCTTACGAGCAGTACTTC. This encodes CASSLKWGSYEQYF. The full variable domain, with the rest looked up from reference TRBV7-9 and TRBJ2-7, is DTGVSQNPRHKITKRGQNVTFRCDPISEHNRLYWYRQTLGQGPEFLTYFQNEAQLEKSRLLSDRFSAERPKGSFSTLEIQRTEQGDSAMYLCASSLKWGSYEQYFGPGTRLTVT.

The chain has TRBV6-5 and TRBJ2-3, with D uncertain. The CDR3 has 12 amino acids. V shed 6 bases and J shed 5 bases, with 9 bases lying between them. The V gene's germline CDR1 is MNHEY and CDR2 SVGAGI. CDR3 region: CASSQAGDTQYF. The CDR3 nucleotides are TGTGCCAGCAGCCAGGCCGGAGATACGCAGTATTTT.

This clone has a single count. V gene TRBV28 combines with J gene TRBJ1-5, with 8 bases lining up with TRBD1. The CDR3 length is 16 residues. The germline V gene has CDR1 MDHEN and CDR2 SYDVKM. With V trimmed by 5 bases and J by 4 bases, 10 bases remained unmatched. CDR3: CASSHPPGGLNQPQHF. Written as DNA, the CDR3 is TGTGCCAGCAGTCATCCTCCAGGGGGCTTAAATCAGCCCCAGCATTTT.

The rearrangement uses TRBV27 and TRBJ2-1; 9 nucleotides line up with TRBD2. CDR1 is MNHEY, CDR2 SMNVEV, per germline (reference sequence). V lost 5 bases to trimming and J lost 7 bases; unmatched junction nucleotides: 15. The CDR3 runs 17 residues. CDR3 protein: CASSAGGGGAVYNEQFF. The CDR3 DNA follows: TGTGCCAGCAGTGCGGGAGGCGGGGGGGCCGTTTATAATGAGCAGTTCTTC.